This T cell receptor beta chain was captured by sequencing in a study of post-analysis software for immune sequencing data. Overall study context: In terms of disease course, relapsing-remitting, secondary progressive and progressive-relapsing multiple sclerosis were included. The study's findings and limits: Multiple sclerosis patients had significantly lower normalized Chao1 diversity than controls. Same-batch samples co-clustered strongly by F measure. The study found TRBV5-6, TRBV5-1 and TRBV20-1 among five TRBV segments more frequent in patients than controls.

Details on this clonotype: Its target is not known.

The CDR3 is 18 amino acids. Losses at the gene ends were 3 bases for V and 3 bases for J; bases not matched to a gene: 15. Germline V gene sequence: CDR1 LGHNT, CDR2 FRNRAP. Prepared libraries of TCR beta cDNA carried unique molecular identifiers. T cells numbering about 0.85 to 11 million gave rise to some 520,000 cDNA molecules. TCRdb re-derived calls from the PCR reads in MiXCR, one entry per CDR3 protein. The sample includes roughly 800,000 distinct CDR3 sequences, about 50% seen only once; the top ten take approximately 4.2%. The sample comprised blood. The J gene is TRBJ1-1, the V gene TRBV12-5; 8 nucleotides match TRBD1. The clonotype was recovered from a girl aged 10-17 years with multiple sclerosis. The chain's CDR3 is CASGFYFQGAYEDTEAFF. CDR3 coding DNA: TGTGCTAGTGGTTTCTACTTCCAGGGGGCCTACGAGGACACTGAAGCTTTCTTT.